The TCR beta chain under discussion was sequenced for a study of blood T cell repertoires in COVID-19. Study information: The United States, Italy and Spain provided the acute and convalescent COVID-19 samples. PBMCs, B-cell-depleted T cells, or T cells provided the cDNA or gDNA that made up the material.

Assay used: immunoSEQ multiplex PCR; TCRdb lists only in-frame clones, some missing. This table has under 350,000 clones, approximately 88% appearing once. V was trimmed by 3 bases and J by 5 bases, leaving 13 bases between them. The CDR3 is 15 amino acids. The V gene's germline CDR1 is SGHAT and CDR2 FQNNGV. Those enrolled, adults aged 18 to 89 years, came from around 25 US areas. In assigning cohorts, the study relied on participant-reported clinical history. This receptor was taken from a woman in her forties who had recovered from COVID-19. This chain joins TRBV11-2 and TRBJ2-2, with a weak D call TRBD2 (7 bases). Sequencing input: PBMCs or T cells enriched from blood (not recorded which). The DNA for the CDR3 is TGTGCCAGCAGCTTTGCGGGGGCTAGGACCGGGGAGCTGTTTTTT. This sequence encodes CASSFAGARTGELFF.